One and the same sample provided the 17 T cell receptor beta chains below, sequenced in a study of T cell repertoires in aging, cancer and after chemotherapy (dated by TCRdb to 2018 to 2020). Instead of sorted cells or RNA, genomic DNA extracted from peripheral blood served as the source for amplifying TCR beta rearrangements. The data were produced on an Illumina MiSeq. Multiplex touch-down PCR with a mixed TRB-A/B primer pool was used to amplify rearranged TRB sequences covering the V, D and J segments. The raw public reads went through TCRdb reprocessing: fastp at Q25, MiXCR clone calling, in-frame beta chains kept. Records with the same CDR3 protein are collapsed into one entry carrying the most frequent genes and DNA. This sample has over a thousand distinct CDR3 sequences in its table, and around 30% of those were observed once. Of the sample, 92% is held by the ten largest clones. The sample taken for sequencing was blood. These receptors were collected from a human donor with a blood cancer.

V usage is TRBV28 and J usage is TRBJ2-2, with D possibly TRBD1 on 6 matching bases. The CDR3 length is 16 residues. In germline, CDR1 is MDHEN, CDR2 SYDVKM. Trimming cost V 6 bases and J 5 bases, with 19 bases left between them. The CDR3 sequence is CASRTVRGAGTGELFF. CDR3 coding DNA: TGTGCCAGCAGAACAGTCAGGGGCGCAGGTACCGGGGAGCTGTTTTTT.

The rearrangement uses TRBV28 and TRBJ2-1; maybe TRBD2 (6 bases). Germline V CDR1 and CDR2: MDHEN, SYDVKM. The CDR3 covers 15 residues. Trimming removed 7 bases from V and 5 bases from J, with 18 bases in between. Written as DNA, the CDR3 is TGTGCCAGCACCTTAAGACTAGTCCACAACAATGAGCAGTTCTTC. Protein product: CASTLRLVHNNEQFF.

V gene TRBV12-3 or TRBV12-4 combines with J gene TRBJ2-5; 11 bases are shared with TRBD2. The V and J ends lost 2 bases and 2 bases, in that order; junction bases with no gene match: 16. The CDR3 runs 20 residues. The CDR3 region is CASSLRVAGGPKGVQETQYF. The DNA for the CDR3 is TGTGCCAGCAGTTTAAGGGTAGCGGGAGGGCCCAAGGGGGTTCAAGAGACCCAGTACTTC.

V is TRBV12-3 or TRBV12-4 and J is TRBJ2-1; 9 bases match TRBD2. V shed 0 bases and J 15 bases; nucleotides not matched to a gene: 9. This CDR3 is built from 14 residues. CDR3 amino acids: CASSLAIAGGTPFF. DNA of the CDR3: TGTGCCAGCAGTTTAGCGATTGCGGGAGGGACCCCGTTCTTC.

The gene calls are TRBV27 and TRBJ2-7; 7 bases map to TRBD2. The germline V gene has CDR1 MNHEY and CDR2 SMNVEV (reference sequence). This CDR3 spans 14 amino acids. J lost 2 bases, V lost 3 bases, and 4 bases had no gene match. CDR3: CASSFTSAAYEQYF. The CDR3 nucleotides are TGTGCCAGCAGTTTTACTAGCGCTGCCTACGAGCAGTACTTC.

A single count supports this clonotype. The genes are TRBV28 and TRBJ2-7, with 7 nucleotides matching TRBD1. Trimming cost V 6 bases and J 7 bases; bases outside gene matches: 0. Germline V gene data show CDR1 as MDHEN and CDR2 as SYDVKM. The CDR3 is made up of 10 amino acids. CDR3 loop: CASRDREQYF. The CDR3 region has the DNA TGTGCCAGCAGGGACAGGGAGCAGTACTTC.

In this sample, this clonotype turned up a few times. J is TRBJ2-3 and V is TRBV27; 13 bases align to TRBD2. The CDR3 is 20 residues long. Germline V gene data show CDR1 as MNHEY and CDR2 as SMNVEV (reference sequence). The V segment lost 2 bases and the J segment 5 bases; nucleotides outside the gene matches: 16. The CDR3 DNA reads TGTGCCAGCAGTTTACGTACTAGCGGGAGGGGCCCGGAGCCTTTAGATACGCAGTATTTT. Translation gives CASSLRTSGRGPEPLDTQYF.

Only a few counts were recorded for this clonotype. The chain is built from TRBV6-4 and TRBJ1-4; D is uncertain. This CDR3 contains 15 residues. Germline V gene lookup returns CDR1 MRHNA and CDR2 SNTAGT. The V and J ends lost 3 bases and 2 bases respectively, with 10 bases between them. CDR3 coding DNA: TGTGCCAGCAGTGAAACGCCCGACACTAATGAAAAACTGTTTTTT. As protein: CASSETPDTNEKLFF.

The chain uses TRBV10-3 and TRBJ1-2; no reliable D call. This CDR3 region has 12 residues. Deletions cut 6 bases from V and 7 bases from J, with 12 bases between. Per germline, CDR1 ENHRY and CDR2 SYGVKD. The CDR3 loop reads CAISEPGFGYTF. CDR3 coding DNA: TGTGCCATCAGCGAACCGGGTTTTGGCTACACCTTC.

This clonotype was seen more than once but under ten times. V usage is TRBV7-2 and J usage is TRBJ2-1; D gene ambiguous. Trimming took 4 bases from V and 6 from J, leaving 10 bases between them. CDR1 is SGHTA, CDR2 FQGNSA, per germline. The CDR3 contains 13 residues. The CDR3 DNA follows: TGTGCCAGCAGCTCCGCGACTGGCAATGAGCAGTTCTTC. Protein: CASSSATGNEQFF.

The chain joins TRBV28 to TRBJ2-3, with 12 bases lining up with TRBD2. The trim removed 3 bases at V and 2 bases at J, leaving 18 bases unmatched. Germline CDR1 is MDHEN and CDR2 is SYDVKM. CDR3 length: 21 amino acids. The chain's CDR3 is CASSFPRLAGDLNGDTDTQYF. Written as DNA, the CDR3 is TGTGCCAGCAGTTTCCCCCGACTAGCGGGAGACTTGAACGGAGACACAGATACGCAGTATTTT.

The rearrangement joins TRBV7-9 to TRBJ2-7, with D unresolved. Trimming removed 6 bases from V and 5 bases from J, with 11 bases in between. CDR1 SEHNR and CDR2 FQNEAQ come from the germline V gene (reference sequence). There are 12 residues in the CDR3. The CDR3 DNA is TGTGCCAGCAGTCCCGCCCGGGACGAGCAGTACTTC. Translation gives CASSPARDEQYF.

Only a few counts were recorded for this clonotype. The rearrangement joins TRBV28 to TRBJ2-1; no clear D gene. Germline-derived CDR1 and CDR2 are MDHEN and SYDVKM. V was pared by 3 bases and J by 12 bases, with 6 bases between. This CDR3 is 10 amino acids long. The CDR3 is CASSFLGQFF. The CDR3, as DNA: TGTGCCAGCAGTTTCCTCGGGCAGTTCTTC.

A note on this clonotype: A clone one base away is much larger, so this may be a read error. This CDR3 is missing its conserved last phenylalanine or tryptophan, likely due to a read error. The V and J genes are TRBV18 and TRBJ2-5; D not certain. This CDR3 comprises 12 residues. CDR1 is KGHSH, CDR2 LQKENI, per germline. V was pared by 6 bases and J by 0 bases, with 5 bases between. CDR3 coding DNA: TGTGCCAGCTCCCTTTACCAAGAGACCCAGTACTAC. Translated, it gives CASSLYQETQYY.

The J gene is TRBJ2-5, the V gene TRBV5-1; 12 nucleotides agree with TRBD2. The CDR3 loop spans 17 amino acids. CDR1 and CDR2 from the germline V gene are SGHRS and YFSETQ. V was clipped by 0 bases and J by 2 bases; unmatched bases: 5. CDR3 DNA sequence: TGCGCCAGCAGCTTGGCCTTCCTAGCGGGAGGGCAAGAGACCCAGTACTTC. Protein product: CASSLAFLAGGQETQYF.

CDR3 residues: CSVGEDTQYF. As DNA, the CDR3 is TGCAGCGTTGGAGAGGATACGCAGTATTTT. The chain combines TRBV29-1 with TRBJ2-3, with D uncertain. The CDR3 consists of 10 residues. Per the germline V gene, CDR1 is SQVTM and CDR2 is ANQGSEA. With 4 bases removed from V and 6 bases from J, the gap between germline ends came to 5 bases.

This clonotype was picked up a small number of times. This rearrangement joins TRBV5-1 to TRBJ2-2; TRBD1 aligns across 7 bases. The V gene's germline CDR1 is SGHRS and CDR2 YFSETQ. The V segment lost 1 base and the J segment 7 bases; nucleotides outside the gene matches: 7. The CDR3 spans 15 residues. The CDR3 DNA sequence: TGCGCCAGCAGCTTGTTAGGGGGCGCCGGCGGGGAGCTGTTTTTT. Translating gives CASSLLGGAGGELFF.